The 32 T cell receptor beta chains presented below share a single source sample, sequenced in a study of CD8+CD57+ T cells in acquired aplastic anemia (dated by TCRdb to the late 2010s). For sequencing, an Illumina HiSeq 2000 was employed. TCR beta VDJ combination and CDR3 sequence profiling used genomic DNA as the template. The public reads were reprocessed in TCRdb via fastp at Q25 and MiXCR, keeping in-frame beta chains. Under each unique CDR3 protein, matching rows form one entry showing the most common genes and DNA. The sample has about 420,000 distinct CDR3 sequences on record, 55% to 75% of them singletons. In total, the top ten clones hold approximately 3.9% of the sample. What was sequenced was sorted CD4+, CD8+, or CD8+CD57+ T cells (not recorded which) from PBMCs. These receptors originate from a human donor in good health, serving as a control.

In regard to this clonotype: This likely comes from a read error, as the CDR3 has no conserved phenylalanine or tryptophan at its end. The DNA is left out, because the CDR3 cannot be placed on it with certainty; the CDR3 is given as TCRdb lists it. This chain joins TRBV7-2 and TRBJ1-6. 9 amino acids form the CDR3, both terminal residues included. In germline, CDR1 is SGHTA, CDR2 FQGNSA. The CDR3 protein is CASSLSSSS.

This clonotype was seen at least ten times. CDR3 in DNA: TGCGCCAGCAGCGTCGGGACAGAGGGCTACACCTTC. Protein: CASSVGTEGYTF. The chain couples TRBV5-1 to TRBJ1-2, with TRBD1 matching 7 bases. CDR1 is SGHRS, CDR2 YFSETQ, per germline. V lost 4 bases to trimming and J lost 8 bases; unmatched junction nucleotides: 5. The CDR3 runs 12 residues.

The V gene is TRBV7-2, the J gene TRBJ2-5, with TRBD2 matching 8 bases. V gave up 5 bases and J gave up 4 bases; unmatched junction bases: 9. Germline CDR1 is SGHTA and CDR2 is FQGNSA. This CDR3 is built from 15 residues. CDR3 nucleotide sequence: TGTGCCAGCAGCCCCAGAGGCAGCGGGGGAGAGACCCAGTACTTC. This translates into CASSPRGSGGETQYF.

About this clonotype itself: A read error is possible here, since a much larger clone lies one base away. This sequence joins TRBV11-2 and TRBJ1-2; TRBD1 matches at 12 bases. In germline, CDR1 is SGHAT, CDR2 FQNNGV. CDR3 size: 16 residues. The CDR3 loop is CATQPRDRGRESGYAF. In DNA, the CDR3 is TGTGCCACCCAACCCAGGGACAGGGGGCGAGAGAGTGGCTACGCCTTC.

The rearrangement uses TRBV20-1 and TRBJ2-1; possibly TRBD1 for D (7 bases). Per germline, CDR1 DFQATT and CDR2 SNEGSKA (reference sequence). The CDR3 consists of 15 residues. V shed 3 bases and J shed 5 bases, with 17 bases lying between them. CDR3 region: CSASPTGRSHNEQFF. The CDR3 DNA sequence: TGCAGTGCTAGCCCGACAGGGAGGAGCCACAATGAGCAGTTCTTC.

This clonotype was detected ten times or more. V usage is TRBV7-3 and J usage is TRBJ1-2; unclear D gene. The germline V gene encodes CDR1 SGHTA and CDR2 FQGTGA. V was cut by 1 base and J by 4 bases, with 10 bases left in between. The CDR3 runs 14 residues. DNA of the CDR3: TGTGCCAGCAGCTTAAGGCCCGTCTTCTATGGCTACACCTTC. This sequence encodes CASSLRPVFYGYTF.

As to this clonotype: The final CDR3 position lacks the conserved phenylalanine or tryptophan, pointing to a likely read error. The DNA is omitted, as the CDR3 cannot be located on it reliably, and the CDR3 follows TCRdb's listing. The J gene is TRBJ1-2, the V gene TRBV7-2. CDR1 and CDR2 from the germline V gene are SGHTA and FQGNSA. The CDR3 is 12 residues long, counting both termini. The CDR3 protein is CASSFSGRRYTV.

V gene TRBV5-1 combines with J gene TRBJ2-1; perhaps TRBD2 as D (6 bases). V lost 0 bases, J lost 3 bases, and 13 bases lay in between. This CDR3 has 16 amino acids. Germline V gene data show CDR1 as SGHRS and CDR2 as YFSETQ. CDR3 protein: CASSLVGSKNYNEQFF. CDR3 nucleotide sequence: TGCGCCAGCAGCTTGGTCGGGAGCAAGAACTACAATGAGCAGTTCTTC.

In the case of this clonotype: Germline is not matched at one junction end, which may reflect a read error. J is TRBJ2-7 and V is TRBV2; the D gene is possibly TRBD1 (6 bases). Germline V gene sequence: CDR1 SNHLY, CDR2 FYNNEI. The CDR3 extends over 12 amino acids. This chain's CDR3 is CASSVEGDETNF. CDR3 coding DNA: TGTGCCAGCAGTGTCGAGGGGGACGAGACCAACTTC. Using reference TRBV2 and TRBJ2-7 for the parts outside the CDR3, the full variable domain is EPEVTQTPSHQVTQMGQEVILRCVPISNHLYFYWYRQILGQKVEFLVSFYNNEISEKSEIFDDQFSVERPDGSNFTLKIRSTKLEDSAMYFCASSVEGDETNFGPGTRLTVT.

A word on this clonotype: One end of the junction fails to match germline, which may point to a read error. The V call is TRBV7-3, the J call TRBJ2-2, with D uncertain. The CDR3 runs to 14 residues. The germline CDR1 and CDR2 sequences are SGHTA and FQGTGA. Here the CDR3 reads CASSLNGNAGELFF. The CDR3 coding sequence is TGTGCCAGCAGTTTAAATGGCAATGCCGGGGAGCTGTTTTTT.

Notes on this clonotype: The junction and the germline gene differ at one end; a read error may be behind it. The genes are TRBV9 and TRBJ1-6; D is possibly TRBD1 (6 bases). Per the germline V gene, CDR1 is SGDLS and CDR2 is YYNGEE. The CDR3 runs 13 residues. This CDR3 reads CASSPGAGDTEAF. Written as DNA, the CDR3 is TGTGCCAGCTCACCAGGGGCGGGGGACACTGAAGCTTTT.

About this clonotype: This could be a read error, since a much larger clone is one nucleotide away. The J gene is TRBJ2-5, the V gene TRBV6-1, with 9 bases that match TRBD1. This CDR3 has 14 amino acids. Germline V gives CDR1 MNHNS, CDR2 SASEGT. CDR3 protein: CAISGTGTRETQYF. The CDR3, as DNA: TGTGCCATCAGTGGGACAGGGACGAGGGAGACCCAGTACTTC.

In the case of this clonotype: The conserved closing phenylalanine or tryptophan is absent in this CDR3, likely reflecting a read error. No DNA is shown, since the ends of the CDR3 on it are uncertain; the CDR3 is the one TCRdb lists. The rearrangement uses TRBV2 and TRBJ1-5; TRBD1 is taken as the D call from the table, unchecked against the DNA. CDR1 is SNHLY and CDR2 is FYNNEI in the germline V gene. The CDR3 comprises 15 residues, both ends counted. The CDR3 sequence is CADRTGRPYDQHFDL.

This clonotype was observed a handful of times. Compared with germline, one end of the junction differs, possibly owing to a read error. This chain links TRBV25-1 with TRBJ1-4; D might be TRBD1 (6 bases). Germline CDR1 MGHDK, CDR2 SYGVNS. The CDR3 is 15 residues long. CDR3 sequence reads: CVSSEWGGADEKLFF. The DNA for the CDR3 is TGTGTCAGCAGTGAGTGGGGGGGCGCGGATGAAAAACTGTTTTTT.

The rearrangement links TRBV11-3 to TRBJ2-7; D may be TRBD2 (6 bases). Trimming left V 1 base short and J 9 bases short, with 16 bases between. The V gene's germline CDR1 is SGHNT and CDR2 YENEEA. This CDR3 spans 14 amino acids. The CDR3 sequence: CASSLGWTTQGQYF. Here the CDR3 DNA reads TGTGCCAGCAGCTTAGGCTGGACTACTCAAGGGCAGTACTTC.

The CDR3 DNA is TGTGCCAGCAGCCCCGGCGTAAGGTCCGACTACGAAAAGTACTTC. It yields the protein CASSPGVRSDYEKYF. J is TRBJ2-7 and V is TRBV11-2, with D possibly being TRBD2 (5 bases). This CDR3 has 15 residues. CDR1 is SGHAT, CDR2 FQNNGV, per germline. Trimming cost V 5 bases and J 11 bases, with 25 bases left between them.

This rearrangement joins TRBV7-2 to TRBJ1-2; D is unresolved. Trimming pared 10 bases from V and 11 bases from J, leaving 20 bases between. This CDR3 spans 12 amino acids. In germline, CDR1 is SGHTA, CDR2 FQGNSA. CDR3 region: CATSVLRGGYTF. In DNA, the CDR3 is TGTGCCACCAGTGTTTTGCGGGGTGGGTACACCTTC.

This clonotype was recorded once. This rearrangement joins TRBV24-1 to TRBJ2-3; 7 bases line up with TRBD1. Unmatched junction bases numbered 18, after V lost 4 bases and J lost 3 bases. The CDR3 is 19 residues long. Germline assignment: CDR1 KGHDR and CDR2 SFDVKD. The CDR3 nucleotides read TGTGCCACCAGTGAGCCCCTCCGTGGGGCAGGGGGAAGTACAGATACGCAGTATTTT. As protein: CATSEPLRGAGGSTDTQYF.

V and J are TRBV11-2 and TRBJ2-5, with D hard to call. This CDR3 is built from 12 residues. Looked up from germline, CDR1 is SGHAT and CDR2 is FQNNGV. The germline V and J ends were trimmed by 1 base and 8 bases, with 8 bases remaining between them. Written as DNA, the CDR3 is TGTGCCAGCAGCTTAGCGCGGCTAACCCAGTACTTC. Amino acid sequence: CASSLARLTQYF.

With regard to this clonotype: A read error may produce the germline difference seen at one junction end. The chain has TRBV5-1 and TRBJ1-1; tentative D call: TRBD1 (5 bases). CDR3 length: 13 residues. Germline lookup yields CDR1 SGHRS and CDR2 YFSETQ. The CDR3 loop is CASSSQGGRGGNF. DNA of the CDR3: TGTGCCAGCAGCTCGCAGGGCGGCCGGGGAGGGAACTTT.

On this clonotype itself: A junction end diverges from the germline sequence, so it may reflect a read error. The gene calls are TRBV7-9 and TRBJ1-1; no clear D gene. Germline lookup yields CDR1 SEHNR and CDR2 FQNEAQ (reference sequence). The CDR3 runs 13 residues. The DNA of the CDR3 is TGTGCCAGCAGCTTAATACGCGGACCTGAAGCATACTTT. It specifies CASSLIRGPEAYF. Complete variable domain (other parts from reference TRBV7-9 and TRBJ1-1): DTGVSQNPRHKITKRGQNVTFRCDPISEHNRLYWYRQTLGQGPEFLTYFQNEAQLEKSRLLSDRFSAERPKGSFSTLEIQRTEQGDSAMYLCASSLIRGPEAYFGQGTRLTVV.

The chain uses TRBV7-2 and TRBJ1-1, with D tentatively TRBD1 (6 bases). CDR3 length: 16 residues. V was trimmed by 5 bases and J by 4 bases, leaving 20 bases between them. CDR1 is SGHTA, CDR2 FQGNSA, per germline. This CDR3 reads CASSRGHRVRPTEAFF. In DNA, the CDR3 is TGTGCCAGCAGCCGAGGGCACAGGGTTAGGCCCACTGAAGCTTTCTTT.

This clonotype came up many times. The chain carries TRBV15 and TRBJ1-6, with D uncertain. Between the trimmed V and J ends, which lost 0 bases and 8 bases, there was a span of 8 bases. The germline gives CDR1 LNHNV, CDR2 YYDKDF (reference sequence). The CDR3 totals 14 residues. The CDR3 region has the DNA TGTGCCACCAGCAGAGATGCCCGCGATTCACCCCTCCACTTT. Translation: CATSRDARDSPLHF.

V gene TRBV29-1 combines with J gene TRBJ1-5; D is uncertain. CDR1 SQVTM and CDR2 ANQGSEA come from the germline V gene. The CDR3 consists of 13 residues. CDR3 bases: TGCAGTGCTAAGGAGGTGTTCGATCAGCCCCAGCATTTT. Protein product: CSAKEVFDQPQHF.

V is TRBV12-3 or TRBV12-4 and J is TRBJ2-5; D may be TRBD2 (5 bases). This CDR3 has 15 residues. V lost 3 bases to trimming and J lost 10 bases, with 21 bases between them. Here the CDR3 DNA reads TGTGCCAGCAGTTTGGTAAGGACTGCGAAGAGAGACCAGTACTTC. Its translation is CASSLVRTAKRDQYF.

This clonotype was seen at least ten times. The chain combines TRBV6-1 with TRBJ1-1; no definite D call. The CDR3 is 14 amino acids. V lost 6 bases, J lost 5 bases, and 16 bases lay in between. The germline gives CDR1 MNHNS, CDR2 SASEGT. CDR3 coding DNA: TGTGCCAGCAGAGTCAGCAGCTCCTGGACTGAAGCTTTCTTT. Translated, it gives CASRVSSSWTEAFF.

Points on this clonotype: A junction end diverges from the germline sequence, so it may reflect a read error. The chain couples TRBV7-3 to TRBJ2-7, with D tentatively TRBD1 or TRBD2 (6 bases each). The CDR3 loop spans 15 amino acids. Germline CDR1 reads SGHTA; CDR2 reads FQGTGA. The CDR3 DNA sequence: TGCGCCAGCAGCCTAGGGCCTGACGGGGGCTATGAGCAGTACTTC. Amino acid sequence: CASSLGPDGGYEQYF.

In its sample, this clonotype was seen many times. The chain's CDR3 is CSARDVRLSHNEQFF. The DNA for the CDR3 is TGCAGTGCTAGAGATGTCAGGCTCAGCCACAATGAGCAGTTCTTC. V usage is TRBV20-1 and J usage is TRBJ2-1, with D hard to call. The germline CDR1 and CDR2 sequences are DFQATT and SNEGSKA (reference sequence). V lost 0 bases to trimming and J lost 5 bases, with 14 bases between them. This CDR3 comprises 15 residues.

The J gene is TRBJ2-7, the V gene TRBV27; 8 nucleotides match TRBD1. The CDR3 totals 11 residues. V lost 4 bases and J lost 12; bases outside the gene matches: 5. Per germline, CDR1 MNHEY and CDR2 SMNVEV (reference sequence). CDR3 in amino acids: CASSSRQGLYF. CDR3 DNA sequence: TGTGCCAGCAGTTCACGACAGGGGCTGTACTTC.

Note on this clonotype: One end of the junction does not line up with germline, which may come from a read error. The gene calls are TRBV7-9 and TRBJ2-5; D gene ambiguous. CDR3 length equals 14 residues. In germline, CDR1 is SEHNR, CDR2 FQNEAQ (reference sequence). CDR3 loop: CASSLWVAAISPSF. The CDR3 coding sequence is TGTGCCAGCAGCTTGTGGGTGGCGGCAATCAGCCCCAGCTTC. Combining the CDR3 with reference TRBV7-9 and TRBJ2-5 gives the whole variable domain DTGVSQNPRHKITKRGQNVTFRCDPISEHNRLYWYRQTLGQGPEFLTYFQNEAQLEKSRLLSDRFSAERPKGSFSTLEIQRTEQGDSAMYLCASSLWVAAISPSFGPGTRLLVL.

The J gene is TRBJ2-1, the V gene TRBV5-1; no reliable D call. Looked up from germline, CDR1 is SGHRS and CDR2 is YFSETQ. V lost 0 bases and J 4 bases, leaving 11 bases between the germline ends. This CDR3 is built from 15 residues. CDR3 nucleotide sequence: TGCGCCAGCAGCTTGGACGAGCCGAGGTACAATGAGCAGTTCTTC. Its protein is CASSLDEPRYNEQFF.

The gene calls are TRBV6-1 and TRBJ1-2, with TRBD1 matching 10 bases. The ends lost 4 bases at V and 7 bases at J; junction bases unmatched: 6. Germline V lookup: CDR1 MNHNS, CDR2 SASEGT. This CDR3 comprises 14 residues. The CDR3 DNA reads as TGTGCCAGCAGTGCCGACGGGGACAGGGGTGGCTACACCTTC. Protein: CASSADGDRGGYTF.